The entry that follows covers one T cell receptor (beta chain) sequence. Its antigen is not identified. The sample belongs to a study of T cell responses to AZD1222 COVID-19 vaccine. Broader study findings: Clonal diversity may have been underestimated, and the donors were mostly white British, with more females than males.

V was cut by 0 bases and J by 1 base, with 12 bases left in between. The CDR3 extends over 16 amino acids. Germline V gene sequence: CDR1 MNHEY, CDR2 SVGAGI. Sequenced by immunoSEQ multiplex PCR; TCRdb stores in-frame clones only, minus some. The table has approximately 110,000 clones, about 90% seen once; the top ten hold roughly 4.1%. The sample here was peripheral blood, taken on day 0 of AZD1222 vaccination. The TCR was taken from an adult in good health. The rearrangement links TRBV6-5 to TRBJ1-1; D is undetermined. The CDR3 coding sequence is TGTGCCAGCAGTTACTCCCATGAGGGTTCGAACACTGAAGCTTTCTTT. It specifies CASSYSHEGSNTEAFF.